The entry below gives a single T cell receptor beta chain sequence along with its context. There are many counts of this clonotype. This receptor's antigen is unknown. One base away there is no much larger clone; base qualities are not given. The library was prepared using 5' RACE. Sequencing was performed on a NextSeq 500. To allow correction of PCR and sequencing errors, the TCR library protocol tagged every TCR cDNA molecule with a unique molecular identifier. Under the source paper's analysis protocol: TCR identification, UMI-based error correction and CDR3 extraction were all carried out with Decombinator tools. Expanded TCRs were defined as those above a frequency of 2 per 1,000, corresponding to the top 1% of the tumor frequency distribution. Expanded tumor TCRs were classed as regional if statistically deemed absent (corrected P<0.05) from at least one tumor region, otherwise ubiquitous. Rényi diversity was computed with the R vegan package after subsampling each repertoire 100 times to 5,000 TCRs. To build CDR3 similarity networks, amino acid triplet string-kernel similarity was used, and CDR3s were connected when their pairwise similarity was above 0.82. The public reads were reprocessed in TCRdb via fastp at Q25 and MiXCR, keeping in-frame beta chains. Identical CDR3 proteins give one entry, which carries the most common genes and DNA. These V and J calls are TCRdb output, not the study's own analysis. The sample table records about 11,000 distinct CDR3 sequences; about 5% of these occur just once. The ten most abundant clones make up under 15% of the sample.

The sample belongs to a study of spatial heterogeneity in lung cancer (dated by TCRdb to the late 2010s). Regarding the research as a whole: Beta-chain transcripts were consistently detected in greater numbers than alpha-chain transcripts, which likely reflects a higher abundance of beta-chain transcripts. A strong correlation was found between TCR transcript counts in tumor regions and a T cell transcriptional module score from matched bulk RNA-seq. In the raw uncorrected reads, each unique combination of TCR and UMI appeared more than ten times on average. In non-small cell lung cancer, the study quantitatively compared TCR alpha and beta repertoires across several tumor regions, matched nontumor lung, and blood. The study linked features of the TCR repertoire to counts of nonsynonymous mutations, which were determined by whole-exome sequencing of tumor tissue. Both alpha and beta chains were TCR-sequenced in around 220 tumor regions, some 64 matched nontumor lung samples and around 54 PBMC samples obtained at surgery. On the study overall, not on this receptor specifically: TCR-seq was estimated to cover only 6.5% to 9% of tumor T cells for alpha chains and 13% to 15% for beta chains. The count of ubiquitous expanded TCRs correlated with the count of ubiquitous nonsynonymous mutations, and the count of regional expanded TCRs correlated with the count of regional nonsynonymous mutations. The tumor nonsynonymous mutation count correlated with the number of expanded intratumoral alpha and beta TCRs. Additional single-cell paired TCR alpha and beta sequencing was considered necessary to confirm, at a functional level, the hypothesis that regional TCRs recognize regional mutations.

The CDR3 covers 14 residues, taking in both the cysteine and the phenylalanine. Just CDR3 DNA is preserved here, 42 bases in frame from base 1. At the junction V is shortened by 6 bases and J by 5 bases, with 14 bases in between. This specimen's time point label, per the study, means: sample taken at primary tumor resection. Samples were obtained from about 69 patients with early-stage, untreated non-small cell lung cancer from the lung TRACERx cohort. Without any cell sorting, TCR sequencing was performed on whole RNA extracted either from tumor and nontumor lung tissue or from cryopreserved PBMC samples. A patient was chosen for TCR sequencing only when enough RNA was available from at least two tumor regions. Tumor and adjacent nontumor lung specimens were reviewed by a lung pathologist before selection.

This clonotype was sampled from a male donor with early-stage non-small cell lung cancer. Recombination linked TRBV12-3 or TRBV12-4 to TRBJ1-5; no D gene can be assigned with confidence. This specimen consisted of lung tumor tissue, obtained at surgery. The nucleotides are TGTGCCAGCAGCCGGGATCAGTGGGATCAGCCCCAGCATTTT. It codes for CASSRDQWDQPQHF.